Shown below are 16 T cell receptor beta chains from a single sample sequenced in a study of immune heterogeneity within non-small cell lung tumors. The TCR beta CDR3 region was amplified by multiplex PCR employing 32 V and 13 J primers. TCRdb independently ran MiXCR on the multiplex PCR reads; one entry per CDR3 protein. The sample has some 9,800 distinct CDR3 sequences; around 17% are singletons. Template input was genomic DNA from bulk tumor (600 ng per sample). Collection of several biopsies per primary tumor, spaced far apart, took place during surgery. Curative surgical treatment was performed in patients who had newly diagnosed, untreated non-small cell lung cancer. What was sequenced was lung tumor tissue. The receptors stem from a man aged 35 to 55 with non-small cell lung cancer.

In this sample, this clonotype turned up many times. The V call is TRBV27, the J call TRBJ1-2; possibly TRBD1 for D (5 bases). CDR3 length equals 13 residues. In germline, CDR1 is MNHEY, CDR2 SMNVEV (reference sequence). Trimming removed 5 bases from V and 5 bases from J, with 12 bases in between. CDR3 protein: CASSPGPLYGYTF. The DNA for the CDR3 is TGTGCCAGCAGTCCGGGACCTCTTTATGGCTACACCTTC.

In its sample, this clonotype is medium-sized. The chain couples TRBV5-1 to TRBJ2-3, with TRBD1 as a possible D gene (6 bases). The CDR3 is made up of 15 amino acids. CDR1 is SGHRS and CDR2 is YFSETQ in the germline V gene. The ends were cut back, 2 bases at V and 2 bases at J, with 12 bases in the middle. As DNA, the CDR3 is TGCGCCAGCAGCTTCGGACAGTCCATCACAGATACGCAGTATTTT. Encoded protein: CASSFGQSITDTQYF.

This clonotype was detected ten times or more. The chain couples TRBV19 to TRBJ2-1, with 13 positions matching TRBD2. Germline-derived CDR1 and CDR2 are LNHDA and SQIVND (reference sequence). CDR3 length: 20 amino acids. V lost 3 bases, J lost 6 bases, and 17 bases stayed unmatched. In nucleotides, the CDR3 is TGTGCCAGTAGTATGGGCCCAGTAACTAGCGGGAGGGCCAGGTTCAATGAGCAGTTCTTC. The encoded protein is CASSMGPVTSGRARFNEQFF.

This clonotype was counted a single time. V gene TRBV27 combines with J gene TRBJ2-2, with a tentative D call TRBD1 (6 bases). The CDR3 loop spans 14 amino acids. Germline CDR1 is MNHEY and CDR2 is SMNVEV (reference sequence). The V gene lost 4 bases and the J gene lost 4 bases, with 10 bases spanning the gap. This CDR3 is CASSYRDGTGELFF. CDR3 in DNA: TGTGCCAGCAGTTACAGGGATGGCACCGGGGAGCTGTTTTTT.

This clonotype showed up many times. The genes are TRBV6-6 and TRBJ2-1; possibly TRBD2 for D (5 bases). Trimming stripped 0 bases from V and 4 bases from J, with 7 bases between. Germline lookup yields CDR1 MNHNY and CDR2 SVGAGI (reference sequence). The CDR3 runs to 14 residues. For the CDR3, the DNA is TGTGCCAGCAGTTACTCGGGAGCGTACAATGAGCAGTTCTTC. Protein sequence: CASSYSGAYNEQFF.

This clonotype has at least ten counts. The V and J genes are TRBV10-3 and TRBJ2-6, with D possibly matching TRBD1 (9 bases). Germline V lookup: CDR1 ENHRY, CDR2 SYGVKD. The CDR3 loop spans 20 amino acids. V lost 5 bases and J lost 2, with 25 bases in between. The CDR3 here is CAISSGVAGQGTAGANVLTF. CDR3 bases: TGTGCCATCAGTTCGGGGGTAGCGGGACAGGGAACCGCTGGGGCCAACGTCCTGACTTTC.

In this sample, this clonotype turned up many times. This chain connects TRBV2 to TRBJ2-1; D possibly corresponds to TRBD2 (6 bases). The V end lost 10 bases, the J end lost 5 bases, and 15 bases lay between the germline ends. The CDR3 has 13 amino acids. The V gene's germline CDR1 is SNHLY and CDR2 FYNNEI. CDR3 DNA sequence: TGTGCCACCTCCTCCAGGAGGGACAATGAGCAGTTCTTC. This sequence encodes CATSSRRDNEQFF.

In this sample, this clonotype turned up a few times. The chain recombines TRBV7-9 with TRBJ2-1; TRBD2 matches 7 bases. The V gene's germline CDR1 is SEHNR and CDR2 FQNEAQ (reference sequence). V trimming: 5 bases; J trimming: 3 bases; junction bases outside the gene matches: 10. The CDR3 is 16 residues long. As DNA, the CDR3 is TGTGCCAGCAGCGGGAGGGTGTCTGGCCGCTACAATGAGCAGTTCTTC. Translation: CASSGRVSGRYNEQFF.

This clonotype occurred many times. The chain uses TRBV7-8 and TRBJ2-1; D remains unclear. The germline V and J ends were trimmed by 5 bases and 9 bases, with 11 bases remaining between them. There are 12 residues in the CDR3. The germline V gene encodes CDR1 SGHVS and CDR2 FQNEAQ. Written as DNA, the CDR3 is TGTGCCAGCAGCCCCTTCGGCGGTGAGCAGTTCTTC. Its translation is CASSPFGGEQFF.

By share, this clonotype counts as medium-sized (0.01 to 0.1%). The V and J genes are TRBV28 and TRBJ2-3; D gene uncertain. Germline lookup yields CDR1 MDHEN and CDR2 SYDVKM. The CDR3 has 11 residues. Trimming removed 2 bases from V and 6 bases from J, with 3 bases in between. The CDR3 nucleotides read TGTGCCAGCAGTTTAGCTGATACGCAGTATTTT. This translates into CASSLADTQYF.

This clonotype appeared many times. CDR3 sequence (DNA): TGCGCCAGCAGTGAGGGGGGGCTGGGTGAAGCTTTCTTT. Translated, it gives CASSEGGLGEAFF. The rearrangement uses TRBV10-1 and TRBJ1-1, with D maybe TRBD1 (6 bases). CDR1 is WNHNN, CDR2 SYGVQD, per germline (reference sequence). The CDR3 has 13 residues. V lost 2 bases and J 7 bases, leaving 11 bases between the germline ends.

In this sample, this clonotype is medium-sized. This chain uses TRBV10-3 with TRBJ2-7; 8 bases map to TRBD2. The germline gives CDR1 ENHRY, CDR2 SYGVKD. Trimming cost V 4 bases and J 1 base; bases outside gene matches: 12. The CDR3 is made up of 17 amino acids. The CDR3 coding sequence is TGTGCCATCAGTGGTCCCGGGGGAGCGGGGGATTCCTACGAGCAGTACTTC. Residues: CAISGPGGAGDSYEQYF.

The V gene is TRBV6-2 or TRBV6-3, the J gene TRBJ1-2; D is ambiguous. Trimming left V 8 bases short and J 6 bases short, with 10 bases between. Germline CDR1 reads MNHEY; CDR2 reads SVGEGT. This CDR3 contains 11 residues. CDR3 DNA sequence: TGTGCCAGCGCAGACCCGGATGGCTACACCTTC. Protein sequence: CASADPDGYTF.

This clonotype was found many times. The J gene is TRBJ1-6, the V gene TRBV5-4, with unresolved D. Germline values: CDR1 SGHNT, CDR2 YYREEE (reference sequence). Trimming left V 2 bases short and J 10 bases short, with 10 bases between. The CDR3 has 13 residues. The CDR3 region is CASSFQTGSPLHF. The DNA of the CDR3 is TGTGCCAGCAGCTTTCAGACCGGATCACCCCTCCACTTT.

This clonotype was counted a few times. The chain recombines TRBV2 with TRBJ2-7; TRBD2 aligns across 8 bases. The CDR3 runs to 18 residues. V shed 0 bases, J shed 3 bases, and the junction held 13 bases outside the gene matches. CDR1 is SNHLY, CDR2 FYNNEI, per germline. CDR3 bases: TGTGCCAGCAGTGAAGCCCTCGGGAGGGCCCTAAACATCTACGAGCAGTACTTC. This codes for CASSEALGRALNIYEQYF. Complete variable domain (other parts from reference TRBV2 and TRBJ2-7): EPEVTQTPSHQVTQMGQEVILRCVPISNHLYFYWYRQILGQKVEFLVSFYNNEISEKSEIFDDQFSVERPDGSNFTLKIRSTKLEDSAMYFCASSEALGRALNIYEQYFGPGTRLTVT.

This clonotype appeared many times. The chain is built from TRBV19 and TRBJ2-1; TRBD1 matches at 10 bases. The trim removed 5 bases at V and 10 bases at J, leaving 11 bases unmatched. The germline V gene has CDR1 LNHDA and CDR2 SQIVND (reference sequence). The CDR3 extends over 15 amino acids. CDR3 in amino acids: CASSPGQGGIGEQFF. DNA of the CDR3: TGTGCCAGTAGTCCTGGACAGGGGGGAATCGGCGAGCAGTTCTTC.